These 14 T cell receptor beta chains came from one sample sequenced in a study of T cell changes during pregnancy in multiple sclerosis. Here immunoSEQ multiplex PCR was the method, and the copy in TCRdb shows in-frame clones only, minus some. This table holds over 25,000 clones, over 75% found once. The specimen comprised CD8+ T cells from peripheral blood mononuclear cells, sampled after pregnancy. The source of these receptors is a female donor with multiple sclerosis, enrolled in a pregnancy study.

The V gene is TRBV7-2, the J gene TRBJ2-1, with D possibly being TRBD2 (5 bases). V lost 5 bases and J lost 1, with 9 bases in between. In germline, CDR1 is SGHTA, CDR2 FQGNSA. This CDR3 contains 14 residues. CDR3 in DNA: TGTGCCAGCAGCACTAGTGGGTCCTACAATGAGCAGTTCTTC. This gives the protein CASSTSGSYNEQFF.

The rearrangement joins TRBV4-2 to TRBJ2-3; TRBD1 matches at 7 bases. Germline V lookup: CDR1 LGHNA, CDR2 YNFKEQ. CDR3 size: 15 residues. J was trimmed by 5 bases and V by 0 bases; bases with no gene match: 5. CDR3 bases: TGTGCCAGCAGCCAAGAGGACAGGCCCCGAGATACGCAGTATTTT. Translating it yields CASSQEDRPRDTQYF.

V usage is TRBV27 and J usage is TRBJ2-1; 8 positions match TRBD2. The CDR3 totals 14 residues. CDR1 is MNHEY, CDR2 SMNVEV, per germline (reference sequence). Trimming took 6 bases from V and 8 from J; bases not matched to a gene: 9. CDR3 sequence reads: CASSPGTSKYEQFF. CDR3 nucleotide sequence: TGTGCCAGCAGCCCCGGGACTAGTAAGTATGAGCAGTTCTTC.

The CDR3 DNA follows: TGTGCCAGCAGCGATGGACAGACGAGGTACAATGAGCAGTTCTTC. This sequence encodes CASSDGQTRYNEQFF. The chain employs TRBV25-1 and TRBJ2-1, with D maybe TRBD1 (6 bases). This CDR3 spans 15 amino acids. The V and J ends lost 6 bases and 4 bases respectively, with 16 bases between them. From germline, CDR1 is MGHDK and CDR2 SYGVNS.

The V gene is TRBV5-8, the J gene TRBJ2-1; a possible D gene is TRBD2 (6 bases). CDR3 length: 15 residues. Per the germline V gene, CDR1 is SGHTS and CDR2 is YDEGEE. V lost 4 bases to trimming and J lost 3 bases, with 14 bases between them. This chain's CDR3 is CASSQETAGYNEQFF. CDR3 sequence (DNA): TGTGCCAGCAGCCAAGAAACAGCGGGCTACAATGAGCAGTTCTTC.

The V and J genes are TRBV4-3 and TRBJ2-1; 9 positions match TRBD2. The CDR3 length is 15 residues. Germline lookup yields CDR1 LGHNA and CDR2 YSLEER. V trimming: 1 base; J trimming: 10 bases; junction bases outside the gene matches: 8. CDR3 coding DNA: TGCGCCAGCAGCCAAGTCGCTAGCGGGATTGTGGAGCAGTTCTTC. It yields the protein CASSQVASGIVEQFF.

The chain has TRBV29-1 and TRBJ2-7; D is uncertain. The CDR3 is 12 residues long. Germline assignment: CDR1 SQVTM and CDR2 ANQGSEA. Trimming left V 4 bases short and J 3 bases short, with 10 bases between. For the CDR3, the DNA is TGCAGCGTTGTTTCGCGGAACTACGAGCAGTACTTC. It specifies CSVVSRNYEQYF.

For the CDR3, the DNA is TGTGCCAGCAGCGTAGCCCCCGCCGGGAACGAGCAGTACTTC. Translating gives CASSVAPAGNEQYF. The V call is TRBV9, the J call TRBJ2-7, with a tentative D call TRBD2 (5 bases). This CDR3 contains 14 residues. V was cut by 0 bases and J by 5 bases, with 12 bases left in between. CDR1 is SGDLS and CDR2 is YYNGEE in the germline V gene.

This rearrangement joins TRBV9 to TRBJ1-1; TRBD1 is a possible D gene (5 bases). Germline CDR1 and CDR2: SGDLS and YYNGEE. Deletions cut 4 bases from V and 6 bases from J, with 13 bases between. This CDR3 has 13 residues. The CDR3 DNA follows: TGTGCCAGCAGCCCAGGACATGACCCTGAAGCTTTCTTT. Protein sequence: CASSPGHDPEAFF.

The rearrangement joins TRBV30 to TRBJ2-3, with 10 bases that match TRBD2. Germline V gene sequence: CDR1 GTSNPN, CDR2 SVGIG (reference sequence). This CDR3 is built from 15 residues. The V segment lost 0 bases and the J segment 5 bases; nucleotides outside the gene matches: 5. The CDR3 coding sequence is TGTGCCTGGAGTGTCCTAGCGGGAGCCCGAGATACGCAGTATTTT. Translation gives CAWSVLAGARDTQYF.

The J gene is TRBJ2-5, the V gene TRBV29-1; 8 nucleotides agree with TRBD1. Looked up from germline, CDR1 is SQVTM and CDR2 is ANQGSEA. The CDR3 is made up of 12 amino acids. Trimming cost V 6 bases and J 6 bases; bases outside gene matches: 6. The CDR3 spells CSVIGTGQTQYF. The CDR3, as DNA: TGCAGCGTGATCGGGACAGGCCAGACCCAGTACTTC.

The chain links TRBV7-3 to TRBJ2-5; D might be TRBD2 (7 bases). Germline V gene lookup returns CDR1 SGHTA and CDR2 FQGTGA. V shed 4 bases and J shed 1 base, with 13 bases lying between them. There are 15 residues in the CDR3. CDR3 residues: CASSSLGGPQETQYF. The CDR3 coding sequence is TGTGCCAGCAGCTCCCTGGGGGGGCCCCAAGAGACCCAGTACTTC. Combining the CDR3 with reference TRBV7-3 and TRBJ2-5 gives the whole variable domain GAGVSQTPSNKVTEKGKYVELRCDPISGHTALYWYRQSLGQGPEFLIYFQGTGAADDSGLPNDRFFAVRPEGSVSTLKIQRTERGDSAVYLCASSSLGGPQETQYFGPGTRLLVL.

This chain connects TRBV27 to TRBJ2-5; no clear D. The DNA end is a closer match to TRBJ2-7, so the J assignment may be wrong. CDR1 and CDR2 (germline): MNHEY, SMNVEV (reference sequence). The CDR3 covers 14 residues. This chain's CDR3 is CASSLLLGAYEQYF. The CDR3 nucleotides read TGTGCCAGCAGTTTACTTCTGGGCGCCTACGAGCAGTACTTC.

The V and J genes are TRBV13 and TRBJ2-1, with TRBD2 matching over 9 bases. Trimming at V came to 4 bases and at J to 3 bases, leaving 7 bases not matched to a gene. CDR3 size: 16 residues. Per germline, CDR1 PRHDT and CDR2 FYEKMQ (reference sequence). CDR3 coding DNA: TGTGCCAGCAGCTCTACCGGGACTAGCTACTACAATGAGCAGTTCTTC. Translating it yields CASSSTGTSYYNEQFF.